The next 5 T cell receptor beta chains were all read from a single sample in a study of T-cell reconstitution after alpha-beta-depleted transplantation in children. Molecular barcoding with unique molecular identifiers was used for the TCRbeta library. TCRdb re-analysed the PCR reads in MiXCR, keeping a single row per CDR3 protein. The sample contains about 870,000 distinct CDR3 sequences, approximately 15% of which appear only once. The sample consisted of PBMCs, mostly from graft donor cells, taken 360 days after TCRalphabeta/CD19-depleted stem cell transplant. These TCRs come from a male patient between 10 and 17 years old who had a stem cell transplant for acute lymphoblastic leukemia, so the T cells may come from the graft donor.

The table lists this clonotype with a few counts. Compared with germline, one end of the junction differs, possibly owing to a read error. This chain connects TRBV29-1 to TRBJ1-2, with 9 bases matching TRBD1. Per germline, CDR1 SQVTM and CDR2 ANQGSEA. The CDR3 loop spans 11 amino acids. The DNA for the CDR3 is TGCAGCGTTTCCGGGACAGGGATGCGGTCCTTC. Its translation: CSVSGTGMRSF.

The chain is built from TRBV20-1 and TRBJ2-3; weak D call: TRBD2 (6 bases). This CDR3 has 17 residues. Trimming pared 5 bases from V and 3 bases from J, leaving 24 bases between. Germline CDR1 is DFQATT and CDR2 is SNEGSKA (reference sequence). The CDR3 bases are TGCAGTGCTCAATCTCGGCGGGGTCCCTCTTGGACAGATACGCAGTATTTT. Amino acids: CSAQSRRGPSWTDTQYF.

J is TRBJ2-3 and V is TRBV7-2, with 10 bases that match TRBD2. The CDR3 runs 16 residues. Germline V lookup: CDR1 SGHTA, CDR2 FQGNSA. V shed 5 bases, J shed 4 bases, and the junction held 9 bases outside the gene matches. In DNA, the CDR3 is TGTGCCAGCAGCCCCCTCAGCGGGAGGGCGGCAGATACGCAGTATTTT. Encoded protein: CASSPLSGRAADTQYF.

Ten or more counts support this clonotype. This chain uses TRBV15 with TRBJ2-3; 7 bases match TRBD1. The CDR3 has 14 residues. V shed 1 base, J shed 4 bases, and the junction held 2 bases outside the gene matches. From germline, CDR1 is LNHNV and CDR2 YYDKDF (reference sequence). CDR3 in amino acids: CATSRGTGADTQYF. The DNA for the CDR3 is TGTGCCACCAGCAGAGGGACAGGCGCAGATACGCAGTATTTT.

In this sample, this clonotype turned up a few times. Its ends do not fully match the called genes, so a read error is possible. The gene calls are TRBV12-3 or TRBV12-4 and TRBJ2-3, with 7 bases aligning to TRBD2. There are 14 residues in the CDR3. CDR3 DNA: TGTGCCAGCAGTTTTTCCATGGGGGAGGGCCTCACCCGTTTT. Its protein product is CASSFSMGEGLTRF.